A single sample is the source of the 8 T cell receptor beta chains below, sequenced in a study of blood T cell repertoires in COVID-19. Assay used: immunoSEQ multiplex PCR; TCRdb lists only in-frame clones, some missing. Among 200,000 or so clones listed, about nine tenths were seen once. Sample: peripheral blood. These receptors originate from a man in his sixties or seventies with active or convalescent COVID-19.

The genes are TRBV23-1 and TRBJ1-2; 7 nucleotides agree with TRBD1. TRBV23-1 is assigned to the ORF class and has an uncertain function. This CDR3 region has 16 residues. V lost 0 bases to trimming and J lost 8 bases; unmatched junction nucleotides: 12. The CDR3 loop is CASSQSGTADGGGYTF. In DNA form, the CDR3 reads TGCGCCAGCAGTCAATCGGGGACAGCCGATGGGGGGGGCTACACCTTC.

This chain links TRBV30 with TRBJ1-2; 9 bases agree with TRBD1. This CDR3 is 16 amino acids long. The V segment lost 3 bases and the J segment 0 bases; nucleotides outside the gene matches: 8. Per the germline V gene, CDR1 is GTSNPN and CDR2 is SVGIG (reference sequence). The CDR3 nucleotides are TGTGCCTGGAGGGTCCCGGGACAGGGAGCTAACTATGGCTACACCTTC. Encoded protein: CAWRVPGQGANYGYTF.

This clone was detected once. This chain joins TRBV28 and TRBJ1-1, with TRBD1 identical over 7 bases. From germline, CDR1 is MDHEN and CDR2 SYDVKM. The CDR3 has 15 residues. Trimming at V came to 1 base and at J to 4 bases, leaving 6 bases not matched to a gene. CDR3 loop: CASSLSTGKGTEAFF. CDR3 DNA sequence: TGTGCCAGCAGTTTATCGACAGGGAAGGGCACTGAAGCTTTCTTT.

The rearrangement links TRBV4-1 to TRBJ1-1, with a weak D call TRBD1 (6 bases). V lost 6 bases to trimming and J lost 2 bases, with 22 bases between them. Per the germline V gene, CDR1 is MGHRA and CDR2 is YSYEKL. The length of the CDR3 is 17 residues. The CDR3 loop is CASRATPYRAINTEAFF. For the CDR3, the DNA is TGCGCCAGCAGGGCGACCCCTTACAGGGCTATTAACACTGAAGCTTTCTTT.

This rearrangement joins TRBV3-1 (or the pseudogene TRBV3-2) to TRBJ2-2, with D unresolved. The V end was cut by 4 bases, the J end by 5 bases, with 8 bases between. CDR1 is LGHDT and CDR2 is YNNKEL in the germline V gene (reference sequence). CDR3 size: 13 residues. CDR3 sequence: CASSLSTTGELFF. The CDR3 region has the DNA TGTGCCAGCAGCCTCTCGACTACCGGGGAGCTGTTTTTT.

This sequence joins TRBV5-1 and TRBJ2-7, with TRBD1 matching over 10 bases. This CDR3 spans 14 amino acids. V shed 3 bases, J shed 2 bases, and the junction held 2 bases outside the gene matches. Germline CDR1 reads SGHRS; CDR2 reads YFSETQ. This CDR3 reads CASSSGTGAYEQYF. The CDR3, as DNA: TGCGCCAGCAGCTCAGGGACAGGGGCCTACGAGCAGTACTTC.

The CDR3 sequence is CAWSVRATQYF. The CDR3 DNA reads TGTGCCTGGAGTGTGAGAGCGACCCAGTACTTC. V is TRBV30 and J is TRBJ2-5; no clear D. The CDR3 loop spans 11 amino acids. V was trimmed by 0 bases and J by 7 bases, leaving 6 bases between them. CDR1 GTSNPN and CDR2 SVGIG come from the germline V gene (reference sequence).

This clone was counted only a few times. J is TRBJ2-3 and V is TRBV5-1; D perhaps matches TRBD2 (5 bases). V lost 0 bases to trimming and J lost 2 bases, with 13 bases between them. Germline loops: CDR1 SGHRS, CDR2 YFSETQ. This CDR3 spans 16 amino acids. The CDR3 loop is CASSLDLQRSTDTQYF. The CDR3 coding sequence is TGCGCCAGCAGCTTGGACCTCCAGCGGTCCACAGATACGCAGTATTTT.